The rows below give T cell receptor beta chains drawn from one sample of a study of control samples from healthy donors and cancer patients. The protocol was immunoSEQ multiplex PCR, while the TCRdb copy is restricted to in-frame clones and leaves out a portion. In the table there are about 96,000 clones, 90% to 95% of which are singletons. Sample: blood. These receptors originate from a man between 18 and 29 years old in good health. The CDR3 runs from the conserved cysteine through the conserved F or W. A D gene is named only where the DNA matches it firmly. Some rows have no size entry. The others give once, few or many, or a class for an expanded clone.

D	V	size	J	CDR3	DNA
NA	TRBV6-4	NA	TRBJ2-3	CASSERGGTDTQYF	TGTGCCAGCAGTGAGAGGGGGGGCACAGATACGCAGTATTTT
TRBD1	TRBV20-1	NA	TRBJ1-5	CSASRTGKGSQPQHF	TGCAGTGCTAGTAGGACAGGGAAGGGGTCTCAGCCCCAGCATTTT
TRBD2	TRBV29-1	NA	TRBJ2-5	CSVEKAGAETQYF	TGCAGCGTCGAAAAAGCGGGAGCAGAGACCCAGTACTTC
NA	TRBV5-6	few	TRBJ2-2	CASSLFISTGELFF	TGTGCCAGCAGCCTATTTATATCCACCGGGGAGCTGTTTTTT
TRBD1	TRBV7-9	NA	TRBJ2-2	CASSPGTGGGPGELFF	TGTGCCAGCAGCCCTGGGACAGGGGGCGGTCCCGGGGAGCTGTTTTTT
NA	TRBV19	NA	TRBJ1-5	CATTHASNQPQHF	TGTGCCACCACCCACGCCAGCAATCAGCCCCAGCATTTT
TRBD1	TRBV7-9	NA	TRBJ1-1	CASSYSQGQAEAFF	TGTGCCAGCAGCTATAGTCAAGGACAGGCTGAAGCTTTCTTT
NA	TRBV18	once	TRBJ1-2	CASSPLLESGYTF	TGTGCCAGCTCACCCCTTTTGGAGAGTGGCTACACCTTC
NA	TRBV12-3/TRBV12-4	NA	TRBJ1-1	CASSSLPTPEAFF	TGTGCCAGCAGTTCCCTTCCGACCCCTGAAGCTTTCTTT
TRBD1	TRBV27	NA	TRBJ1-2	CASSLEDRGGGYTF	TGTGCCAGCAGTTTAGAGGACAGGGGTGGTGGCTACACCTTC
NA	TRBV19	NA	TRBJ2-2	CASSIIGYGSGNTGELFF	TGTGCCAGTAGTATTATCGGTTATGGTAGCGGGAACACCGGGGAGCTGTTTTTT
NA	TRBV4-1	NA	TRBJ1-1	CASSQDMVGAGLAKGTEAFF	TGCGCCAGCAGCCAAGATATGGTTGGAGCCGGCCTAGCGAAGGGGACTGAAGCTTTCTTT
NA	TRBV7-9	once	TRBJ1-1	CASSSLPGSTTEAFF	TGTGCCAGCAGCTCCCTCCCAGGGTCGACCACTGAAGCTTTCTTT
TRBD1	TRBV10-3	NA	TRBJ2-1	CAISEYGDRGNNEQFF	TGTGCCATCAGTGAGTACGGGGACAGGGGGAATAATGAGCAGTTCTTC
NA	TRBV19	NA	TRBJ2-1	CASSMGSGYNEQFF	TGTGCCAGTAGTATGGGGAGCGGTTACAATGAGCAGTTCTTC
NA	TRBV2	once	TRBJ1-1	CASSPRTGNTEAFF	TGTGCCAGCAGCCCACGCACAGGGAACACTGAAGCTTTCTTT
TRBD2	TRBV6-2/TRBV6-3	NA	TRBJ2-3	CASSYEPAGLADTQYF	TGTGCCAGCAGTTATGAGCCAGCGGGACTCGCAGATACGCAGTATTTT
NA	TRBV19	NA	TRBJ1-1	CASKSGSFGSTEAFF	TGTGCCAGCAAATCAGGGAGTTTTGGTAGCACTGAAGCTTTCTTT
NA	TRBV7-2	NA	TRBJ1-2	CASSPDRTNYGYTF	TGTGCCAGCAGCCCAGACAGAACGAACTATGGCTACACCTTC
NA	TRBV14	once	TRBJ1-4	CASSLGNDRLFF	TGTGCCAGCAGCTTGGGAAATGATAGACTGTTTTTT
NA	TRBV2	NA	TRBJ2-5	CASRAGLFGTQYF	TGTGCCAGCAGGGCCGGACTCTTTGGGACCCAGTACTTC
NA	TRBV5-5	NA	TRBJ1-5	CASSLADWSQPQHF	TGTGCCAGCAGCTTGGCTGATTGGAGCCAGCCCCAGCATTTT
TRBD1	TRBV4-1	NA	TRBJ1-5	CASSQVGQSNQPQHF	TGCGCCAGCAGCCAGGTGGGACAGTCCAATCAGCCCCAGCATTTT